The 10 T cell receptor beta chains given below trace back to one sample, sequenced in a study of shared clonotypes between healthy human individuals. Sequenced by immunoSEQ multiplex PCR; TCRdb stores in-frame clones only, minus some. This sample has almost 750,000 clones, with around 77% found just once. Sequencing was done on a sample of memory CD4+ T cells sorted from blood. Subset reported: CD45RA-negative fraction. These receptors were taken from a woman aged 25 to 39 in good health.

The chain recombines TRBV6-5 with TRBJ2-7; 10 bases align to TRBD1. V was clipped by 8 bases and J by 6 bases; unmatched bases: 10. The CDR3 runs 14 residues. CDR1 and CDR2 from the germline V gene are MNHEY and SVGAGI. CDR3 loop: CASRRQGALSEQYF. The DNA for the CDR3 is TGTGCCAGCCGTAGACAGGGGGCGCTTAGCGAGCAGTACTTC.

The chain links TRBV10-3 to TRBJ2-3, with 7 bases lining up with TRBD1. V dropped 6 bases and J dropped 5; count of bases not matched to a gene: 11. Looked up from germline, CDR1 is ENHRY and CDR2 is SYGVKD. The CDR3 length is 15 residues. The CDR3 nucleotides read TGTGCCATCAGGGGGGACAGCGAGGGTAAAGATACGCAGTATTTT. Residues: CAIRGDSEGKDTQYF.

Turning to this clone: The sample has other DNA sequences that encode this CDR3 too. V gene TRBV5-1 combines with J gene TRBJ2-1, with a possible D match to TRBD2 (6 bases). V was trimmed by 7 bases and J by 3 bases, leaving 14 bases between them. The CDR3 has 14 residues. CDR1 is SGHRS, CDR2 YFSETQ, per germline. Here the CDR3 reads CASSPGGDYNEQFF. DNA for the CDR3: TGCGCCAGCTCCCCCGGGGGAGACTACAATGAGCAGTTCTTC.

The chain combines TRBV7-9 with TRBJ2-3; no firm D call. Trimming removed 1 base at V and 0 bases at J, with 8 bases between. This CDR3 contains 15 residues. The V gene's germline CDR1 is SEHNR and CDR2 FQNEAQ (reference sequence). This chain's CDR3 is CASSLDNASTDTQYF. For the CDR3, the DNA is TGTGCCAGCAGCTTAGACAACGCTAGCACAGATACGCAGTATTTT.

Note on this clone: At the DNA level, this CDR3 is encoded by other sequences in the same sample as well. In DNA, the CDR3 is TGTGCCAGCTCACCACTGGAGCAGAACACTGAAGCTTTCTTT. It yields the protein CASSPLEQNTEAFF. The chain joins TRBV18 to TRBJ1-1; D is ambiguous. This CDR3 contains 14 residues. Germline values: CDR1 KGHSH, CDR2 LQKENI. The V and J ends lost 1 base and 1 base respectively, with 7 bases between them.

The chain uses TRBV2 and TRBJ2-1; 11 bases agree with TRBD2. The V gene end was trimmed by 6 bases and the J gene end by 6 bases; junction bases not matched to a gene: 4. The CDR3 sequence is 14 residues long. Germline V CDR1 and CDR2: SNHLY, FYNNEI. CDR3 sequence reads: CASRTSGSPNEQFF. DNA for the CDR3: TGTGCCAGCAGAACTAGCGGGAGCCCCAATGAGCAGTTCTTC.

In DNA, the CDR3 is TGTGCCAGCAGCTTAGTACGGAACAGGGCCACTGAAGCTTTCTTT. As protein: CASSLVRNRATEAFF. This chain links TRBV7-9 with TRBJ1-1, with D tentatively TRBD1 (6 bases). CDR1 and CDR2 (germline): SEHNR, FQNEAQ (reference sequence). CDR3 size: 15 residues. Trimming stripped 1 base from V and 4 bases from J, with 13 bases between.

V gene TRBV27 combines with J gene TRBJ1-2; 10 nucleotides line up with TRBD1. Germline V lookup: CDR1 MNHEY, CDR2 SMNVEV (reference sequence). The CDR3 is made up of 13 amino acids. The V and J ends lost 6 bases and 8 bases, in that order; junction bases with no gene match: 6. The CDR3 loop reads CASRGQGVVGYTF. CDR3 coding DNA: TGTGCCAGCAGAGGACAGGGGGTAGTCGGCTACACCTTC.

This chain uses TRBV19 with TRBJ1-2, with 7 bases aligning to TRBD1. Germline lookup yields CDR1 LNHDA and CDR2 SQIVND (reference sequence). V was clipped by 4 bases and J by 8 bases; unmatched bases: 13. The CDR3 loop spans 15 amino acids. The CDR3 region is CASSNPGQTTGGYTF. The CDR3 coding sequence is TGTGCCAGTAGTAACCCGGGACAGACGACCGGCGGCTACACCTTC.

The chain couples TRBV2 to TRBJ2-1, with 10 bases aligning to TRBD2. V lost 2 bases to trimming and J lost 4 bases; unmatched junction nucleotides: 5. The CDR3 extends over 16 amino acids. From germline, CDR1 is SNHLY and CDR2 FYNNEI. The CDR3 sequence: CASSEQLAGGYNEQFF. The CDR3 DNA reads TGTGCCAGCAGTGAACAGTTAGCGGGAGGTTACAATGAGCAGTTCTTC.